What follows are 19 T cell receptor beta chains derived from one specimen sequenced in a study of T cell changes during pregnancy in multiple sclerosis. Sequenced by immunoSEQ multiplex PCR; TCRdb stores in-frame clones only, minus some. The repertoire holds 50,000 to 65,000 clones, over 85% seen once, with 3.2% in the top ten. Sequenced here: CD8+ T cells from peripheral blood mononuclear cells, sampled in the second trimester of pregnancy. These receptors all stem from a female donor with multiple sclerosis, enrolled in a pregnancy study.

The J gene is TRBJ1-2, the V gene TRBV14, with D perhaps matching TRBD1 (5 bases). Germline V gene sequence: CDR1 SGHDN, CDR2 FVKESK. V lost 5 bases and J lost 0, with 13 bases in between. This CDR3 spans 15 amino acids. The CDR3 region has the DNA TGTGCCAGCAGCTGGGCAGGGCCCTCTAACTATGGCTACACCTTC. This sequence encodes CASSWAGPSNYGYTF.

The V call is TRBV27, the J call TRBJ1-2; the D gene is possibly TRBD1 (5 bases). Germline CDR1 is MNHEY and CDR2 is SMNVEV (reference sequence). V lost 6 bases and J lost 4, with 9 bases in between. The CDR3 totals 12 residues. CDR3 in amino acids: CASRGLAYGYTF. CDR3 sequence (DNA): TGTGCCAGCAGGGGACTGGCCTATGGCTACACCTTC.

V usage is TRBV4-2 and J usage is TRBJ1-5; weak D call: TRBD1 (5 bases). CDR1 and CDR2 from the germline V gene are LGHNA and YNFKEQ. The CDR3 has 16 residues. Deletions cut 1 base from V and 3 bases from J, with 13 bases between. CDR3 protein: CASSQVLGLDNQPQHF. The CDR3 DNA reads as TGTGCCAGCAGCCAAGTTCTGGGGCTAGACAATCAGCCCCAGCATTTT.

This clone showed up just once. The genes are TRBV5-1 and TRBJ2-1; TRBD1 agrees at 11 bases. V shed 4 bases, J shed 8 bases, and the junction held 11 bases outside the gene matches. The CDR3 extends over 16 amino acids. Germline V gene lookup returns CDR1 SGHRS and CDR2 YFSETQ. The CDR3 sequence: CASSPTGTGGSDEQFF. CDR3 nucleotides: TGCGCCAGCAGCCCCACCGGGACAGGGGGTAGCGATGAGCAGTTCTTC.

The rearrangement links TRBV7-8 to TRBJ1-1; D may be TRBD1 (5 bases). The CDR3 consists of 13 residues. V was clipped by 5 bases and J by 5 bases, with 12 bases between them. CDR1 and CDR2 from the germline V gene are SGHVS and FQNEAQ. CDR3 coding DNA: TGTGCCAGCAGCGCCAGGGTTCGAACTGAAGCTTTCTTT. It translates to CASSARVRTEAFF. The complete variable domain, with remaining parts taken from reference TRBV7-8 and TRBJ1-1, reads GAGVSQSPRYKVAKRGQDVALRCDPISGHVSLFWYQQALGQGPEFLTYFQNEAQLDKSGLPSDRFFAERPEGSVSTLKIQRTQQEDSAVYLCASSARVRTEAFFGQGTRLTVV.

The V and J genes are TRBV27 and TRBJ1-1, with 8 bases aligning to TRBD1. The germline V gene has CDR1 MNHEY and CDR2 SMNVEV (reference sequence). The CDR3 is 15 residues long. After removal of 2 bases from V and 11 bases from J, the junction contained 13 bases not matched to a gene. The CDR3 coding sequence is TGTGCCAGCAGTTTAAACTTTGGCCAGGGGGCACTCGCTTTCTTT. It encodes CASSLNFGQGALAFF.

The chain combines TRBV4-1 with TRBJ2-7; 7 bases are shared with TRBD1. Germline V gene sequence: CDR1 MGHRA, CDR2 YSYEKL. V trimming: 2 bases; J trimming: 1 base; junction bases outside the gene matches: 5. The CDR3 has 15 amino acids. CDR3 amino acids: CASSQYTTGSYEQYF. The CDR3 region has the DNA TGCGCCAGCAGCCAATATACGACAGGGTCCTACGAGCAGTACTTC.

The chain is built from TRBV7-2 and TRBJ2-7; TRBD1 is a possible D gene (5 bases). The germline V gene encodes CDR1 SGHTA and CDR2 FQGNSA. Trimming shortened V by 3 bases and J by 6 bases, and 18 bases separated the two germline ends. This CDR3 contains 15 residues. CDR3 sequence: CASSLAAGRRVEQYF. The CDR3, as DNA: TGTGCCAGCAGCTTGGCGGCAGGGCGGCGTGTCGAGCAGTACTTC.

The V gene is TRBV30, the J gene TRBJ2-5; 7 nucleotides agree with TRBD2. The CDR3 loop spans 13 amino acids. J lost 1 base, V lost 5 bases, and 4 bases had no gene match. Germline values: CDR1 GTSNPN, CDR2 SVGIG (reference sequence). The CDR3 nucleotides read TGTGCCTGGTGGACTAGTCGCCAAGAGACCCAGTACTTC. As protein: CAWWTSRQETQYF. Using reference TRBV30 and TRBJ2-5 for the parts outside the CDR3, the full variable domain is SQTIHQWPATLVQPVGSPLSLECTVEGTSNPNLYWYRQAAGRGLQLLFYSVGIGQISSEVPQNLSASRPQDRQFILSSKKLLLSDSGFYLCAWWTSRQETQYFGPGTRLLVL.

The chain has TRBV5-1 and TRBJ2-3; 11 bases align to TRBD2. The length of the CDR3 is 15 residues. The germline V gene encodes CDR1 SGHRS and CDR2 YFSETQ. Trimming removed 0 bases from V and 3 bases from J; junction bases left unmatched: 0. CDR3 nucleotide sequence: TGCGCCAGCAGCTTGGGGACTAGCGGGACAGATACGCAGTATTTT. Translated, it gives CASSLGTSGTDTQYF.

This chain uses TRBV5-1 with TRBJ2-1; 8 nucleotides match TRBD1. In germline, CDR1 is SGHRS, CDR2 YFSETQ. J was trimmed by 4 bases and V by 4 bases; bases with no gene match: 4. The CDR3 spans 14 residues. The CDR3 protein is CASSPGTGYNEQFF. The CDR3 nucleotides are TGCGCCAGCAGCCCCGGGACAGGTTACAATGAGCAGTTCTTC. Based on the CDR3 plus reference TRBV5-1 and TRBJ2-1, the full variable domain is KAGVTQTPRYLIKTRGQQVTLSCSPISGHRSVSWYQQTPGQGLQFLFEYFSETQRNKGNFPGRFSGRQFSNSRSEMNVSTLELGDSALYLCASSPGTGYNEQFFGPGTRLTVL.

V usage is TRBV19 and J usage is TRBJ2-7; TRBD2 agrees at 7 bases. After removal of 5 bases from V and 3 bases from J, the junction contained 10 bases not matched to a gene. The CDR3 extends over 15 amino acids. Germline V gene sequence: CDR1 LNHDA, CDR2 SQIVND (reference sequence). The CDR3 sequence is CASSPIAGLDYEQYF. CDR3 DNA: TGTGCCAGTAGTCCAATAGCGGGTTTAGACTACGAGCAGTACTTC.

The chain employs TRBV7-9 and TRBJ1-2; D uncertain. V gave up 4 bases and J gave up 8 bases, with 11 bases separating them. The CDR3 contains 12 residues. Germline CDR1 is SEHNR and CDR2 is FQNEAQ (reference sequence). The CDR3 DNA reads as TGTGCCAGCAGCTCCGGTCGGGAAGGCTACACCTTC. Translation: CASSSGREGYTF.

The V and J genes are TRBV27 and TRBJ2-3, with TRBD2 matching 10 bases. From germline, CDR1 is MNHEY and CDR2 SMNVEV (reference sequence). The CDR3 is 17 amino acids. Germline trimming cut 4 bases from V and 0 bases from J; bases unmatched to any gene: 7. The DNA for the CDR3 is TGTGCCAGCAGTTCCCCAAGGACTAGCGGTAGCACAGATACGCAGTATTTT. As protein: CASSSPRTSGSTDTQYF.

The rearrangement joins TRBV5-6 to TRBJ2-7; 10 bases match TRBD1. Germline CDR1 SGHDT, CDR2 YYEEEE. Germline trimming cut 5 bases from V and 7 bases from J; bases unmatched to any gene: 9. The CDR3 contains 14 residues. This chain's CDR3 is CASSSGTGVREQYF. DNA of the CDR3: TGTGCCAGCAGTTCCGGGACAGGGGTGAGGGAGCAGTACTTC. Together with reference TRBV5-6 and TRBJ2-7, the CDR3 gives the full variable domain: DAGVTQSPTHLIKTRGQQVTLRCSPKSGHDTVSWYQQALGQGPQFIFQYYEEEERQRGNFPDRFSGHQFPNYSSELNVNALLLGDSALYLCASSSGTGVREQYFGPGTRLTVT.

V is TRBV6-5 and J is TRBJ1-4, with 8 bases aligning to TRBD1. Germline V gene data show CDR1 as MNHEY and CDR2 as SVGAGI. The CDR3 covers 14 residues. After removal of 4 bases from V and 8 bases from J, the junction contained 6 bases not matched to a gene. CDR3 residues: CASSSGGVREKLFF. CDR3 coding DNA: TGTGCCAGCAGTTCAGGGGGCGTAAGGGAAAAACTGTTTTTT.

This chain joins TRBV19 and TRBJ2-1, with TRBD1 identical over 8 bases. Germline trimming cut 3 bases from V and 5 bases from J; bases unmatched to any gene: 6. The CDR3 is 15 residues long. The germline gives CDR1 LNHDA, CDR2 SQIVND (reference sequence). CDR3 sequence: CASSIAGTGNNEQFF. The CDR3 DNA follows: TGTGCCAGTAGTATCGCCGGGACAGGCAACAATGAGCAGTTCTTC. Full variable domain (remainder filled in from reference TRBV19 and TRBJ2-1): DGGITQSPKYLFRKEGQNVTLSCEQNLNHDAMYWYRQDPGQGLRLIYYSQIVNDFQKGDIAEGYSVSREKKESFPLTVTSAQKNPTAFYLCASSIAGTGNNEQFFGPGTRLTVL.

The chain couples TRBV5-1 to TRBJ2-4; D perhaps matches TRBD2 (5 bases). The germline gives CDR1 SGHRS, CDR2 YFSETQ. There are 12 residues in the CDR3. V was cut by 4 bases and J by 5 bases, with 7 bases left in between. CDR3 region: CASSGLENIQYF. DNA for the CDR3: TGCGCCAGCAGCGGACTTGAAAACATTCAGTACTTC.

This clone is a singleton in its sample. This chain joins TRBV29-1 and TRBJ2-1; 11 bases align to TRBD2. V lost 5 bases, J lost 6 bases, and 12 bases stayed unmatched. The CDR3 length is 16 residues. Per germline, CDR1 SQVTM and CDR2 ANQGSEA. The CDR3 region is CSVLAGGPPITNEQFF. The CDR3 DNA sequence: TGCAGCGTTTTAGCGGGAGGGCCTCCCATTACCAATGAGCAGTTCTTC.